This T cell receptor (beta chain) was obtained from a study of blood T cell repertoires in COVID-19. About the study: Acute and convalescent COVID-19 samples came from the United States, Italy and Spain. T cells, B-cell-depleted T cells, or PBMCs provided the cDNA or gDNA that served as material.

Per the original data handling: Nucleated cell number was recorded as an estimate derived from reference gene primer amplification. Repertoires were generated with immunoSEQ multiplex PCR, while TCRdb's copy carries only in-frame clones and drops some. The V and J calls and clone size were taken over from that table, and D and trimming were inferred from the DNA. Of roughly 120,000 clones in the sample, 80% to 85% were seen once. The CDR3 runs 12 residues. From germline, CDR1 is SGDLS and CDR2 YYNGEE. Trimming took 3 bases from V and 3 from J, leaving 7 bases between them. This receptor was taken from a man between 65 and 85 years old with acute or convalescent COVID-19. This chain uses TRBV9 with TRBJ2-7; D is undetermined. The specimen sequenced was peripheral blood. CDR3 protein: CASSATDYEQYF. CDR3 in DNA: TGTGCCAGCAGCGCGACTGACTACGAGCAGTACTTC.